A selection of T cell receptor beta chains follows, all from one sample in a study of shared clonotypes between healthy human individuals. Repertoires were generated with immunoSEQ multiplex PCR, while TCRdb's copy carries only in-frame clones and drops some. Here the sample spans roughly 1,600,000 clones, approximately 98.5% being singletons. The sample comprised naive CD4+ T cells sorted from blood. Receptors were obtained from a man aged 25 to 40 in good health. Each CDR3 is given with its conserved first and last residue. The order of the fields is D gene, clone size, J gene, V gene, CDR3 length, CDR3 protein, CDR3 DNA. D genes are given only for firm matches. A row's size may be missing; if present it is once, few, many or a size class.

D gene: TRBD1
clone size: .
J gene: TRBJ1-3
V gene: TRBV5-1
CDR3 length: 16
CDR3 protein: CASSLDRGGGGNTIYF
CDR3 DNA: TGCGCCAGCAGCTTGGACAGGGGTGGTGGTGGAAACACCATATATTTT

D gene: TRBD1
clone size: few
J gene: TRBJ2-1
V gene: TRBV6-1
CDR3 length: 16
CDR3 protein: CASSEAPTGGYNEQFF
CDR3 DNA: TGTGCCAGCAGTGAAGCCCCGACAGGGGGCTACAATGAGCAGTTCTTC

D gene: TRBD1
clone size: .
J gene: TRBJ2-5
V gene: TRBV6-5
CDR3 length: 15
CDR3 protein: CASSYGTGGLETQYF
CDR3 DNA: TGTGCCAGCAGTTACGGGACAGGGGGTTTAGAGACCCAGTACTTC

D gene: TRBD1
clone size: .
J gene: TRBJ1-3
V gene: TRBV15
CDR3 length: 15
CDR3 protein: CATSKGQGIGNTIYF
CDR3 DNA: TGTGCCACCAGCAAAGGACAGGGGATTGGAAACACCATATATTTT

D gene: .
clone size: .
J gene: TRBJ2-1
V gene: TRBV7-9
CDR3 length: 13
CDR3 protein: CASSSAGGNEQFF
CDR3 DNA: TGTGCCAGCAGCTCAGCGGGCGGCAATGAGCAGTTCTTC

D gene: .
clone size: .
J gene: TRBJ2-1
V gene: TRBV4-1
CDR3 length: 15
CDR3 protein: CASSLRPPSYNEQFF
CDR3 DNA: TGCGCCAGCAGCCTTCGCCCCCCCTCCTACAATGAGCAGTTCTTC

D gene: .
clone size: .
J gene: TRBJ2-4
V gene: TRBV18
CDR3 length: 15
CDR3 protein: CASSAVADRKNIQYF
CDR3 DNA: TGTGCCAGCTCCGCGGTGGCGGACAGAAAAAACATTCAGTACTTC

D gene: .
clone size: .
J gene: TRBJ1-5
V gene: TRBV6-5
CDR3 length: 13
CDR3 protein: CASSYKEDQPQHF
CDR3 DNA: TGTGCCAGCAGTTACAAGGAGGATCAGCCCCAGCATTTT

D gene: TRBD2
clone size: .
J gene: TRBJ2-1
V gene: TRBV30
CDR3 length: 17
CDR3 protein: CAWRSRLAGGLGDEQFF
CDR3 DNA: TGTGCCTGGAGATCCCGACTAGCGGGAGGGCTGGGAGATGAGCAGTTCTTC

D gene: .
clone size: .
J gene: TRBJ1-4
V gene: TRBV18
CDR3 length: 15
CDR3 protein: CASSTRSGADEKLFF
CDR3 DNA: TGTGCCAGCTCCACTCGGTCAGGGGCGGACGAAAAACTGTTTTTT

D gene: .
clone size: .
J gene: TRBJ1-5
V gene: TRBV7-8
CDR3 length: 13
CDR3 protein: CASSRESNQPQHF
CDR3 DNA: TGTGCCAGCAGCCGGGAGAGCAATCAGCCCCAGCATTTT

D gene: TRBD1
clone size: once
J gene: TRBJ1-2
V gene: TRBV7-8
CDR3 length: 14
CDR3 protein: CASSSLDRVYGYTF
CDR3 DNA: TGTGCCAGCAGCTCCCTCGACAGGGTTTATGGCTACACCTTC

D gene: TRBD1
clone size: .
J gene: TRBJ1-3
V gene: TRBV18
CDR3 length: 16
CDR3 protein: CASSPLGQGDRNTIYF
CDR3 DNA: TGTGCCAGCTCACCCCTAGGACAGGGGGACAGAAACACCATATATTTT

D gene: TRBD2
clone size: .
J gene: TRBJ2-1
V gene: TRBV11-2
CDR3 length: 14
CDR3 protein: CASSHSGMLREQFF
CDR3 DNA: TGTGCCAGCAGCCATAGCGGGATGTTGAGGGAGCAGTTCTTC

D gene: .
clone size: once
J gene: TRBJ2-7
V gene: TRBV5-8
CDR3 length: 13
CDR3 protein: CASSFRVKDEQYF
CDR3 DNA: TGTGCCAGCAGCTTTAGGGTCAAGGACGAGCAGTACTTC

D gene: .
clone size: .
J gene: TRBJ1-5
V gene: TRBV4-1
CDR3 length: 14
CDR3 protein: CASSQAGSNQPQHF
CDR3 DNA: TGCGCCAGCAGCCAAGCTGGTAGCAATCAGCCCCAGCATTTT

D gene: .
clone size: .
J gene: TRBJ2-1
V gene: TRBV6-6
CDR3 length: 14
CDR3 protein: CASSYRVRANEQFF
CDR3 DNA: TGTGCCAGCAGTTACCGGGTCCGGGCCAATGAGCAGTTCTTC

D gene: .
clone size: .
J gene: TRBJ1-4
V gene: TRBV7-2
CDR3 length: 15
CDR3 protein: CASSLFDEGTEKLFF
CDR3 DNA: TGTGCCAGCAGCTTATTTGACGAAGGGACGGAAAAACTGTTTTTT

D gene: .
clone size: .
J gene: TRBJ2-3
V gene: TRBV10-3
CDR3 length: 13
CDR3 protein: CATREGETDTQYF
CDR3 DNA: TGTGCCACCAGGGAGGGGGAAACAGATACGCAGTATTTT

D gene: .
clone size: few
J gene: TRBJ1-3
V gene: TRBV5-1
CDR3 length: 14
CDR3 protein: CASSLGQSGNTIYF
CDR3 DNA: TGCGCCAGCAGCTTGGGACAGTCTGGAAACACCATATATTTT

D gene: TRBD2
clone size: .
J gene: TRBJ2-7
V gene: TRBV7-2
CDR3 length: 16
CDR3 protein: CASSRGTSGFSYEQYF
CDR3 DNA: TGTGCCAGCAGCCGAGGGACTAGCGGGTTCTCCTACGAGCAGTACTTC

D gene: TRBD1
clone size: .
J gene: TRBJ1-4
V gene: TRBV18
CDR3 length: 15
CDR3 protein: CASSRGQRVYEKLFF
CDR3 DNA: TGTGCCAGCTCACGGGGACAGCGGGTATATGAAAAACTGTTTTTT

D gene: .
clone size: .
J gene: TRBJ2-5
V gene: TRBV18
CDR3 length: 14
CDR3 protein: CASSAAGTEETQYF
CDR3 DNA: TGTGCCAGCTCAGCCGCAGGGACGGAGGAGACCCAGTACTTC

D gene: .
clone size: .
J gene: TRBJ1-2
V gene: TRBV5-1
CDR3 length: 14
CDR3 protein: CASSLHTTNYGYTF
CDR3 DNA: TGCGCCAGCAGCTTACACACAACTAACTATGGCTACACCTTC

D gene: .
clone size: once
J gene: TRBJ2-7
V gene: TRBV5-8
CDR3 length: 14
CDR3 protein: CASSLAGGFDEQYF
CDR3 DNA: TGTGCCAGCAGCTTGGCGGGGGGCTTCGACGAGCAGTACTTC

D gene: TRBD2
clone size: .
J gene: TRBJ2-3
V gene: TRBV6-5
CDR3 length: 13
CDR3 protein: CASRRLAADTQYF
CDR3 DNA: TGTGCCAGCAGACGACTAGCCGCAGATACGCAGTATTTT

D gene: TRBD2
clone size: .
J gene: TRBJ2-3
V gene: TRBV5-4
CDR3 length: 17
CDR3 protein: CASSSGGLARGGDTQYF
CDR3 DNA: TGTGCCAGCAGCTCGGGGGGACTAGCCCGAGGTGGAGATACGCAGTATTTT

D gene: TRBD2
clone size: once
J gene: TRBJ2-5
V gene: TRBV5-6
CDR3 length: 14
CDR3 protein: CASRLAGGEETQYF
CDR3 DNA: TGTGCCAGCAGACTAGCGGGAGGGGAGGAGACCCAGTACTTC

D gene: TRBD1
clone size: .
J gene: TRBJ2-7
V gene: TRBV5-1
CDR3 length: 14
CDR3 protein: CASSLVTGGYEQYF
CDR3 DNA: TGCGCCAGCAGCTTGGTAACAGGGGGATACGAGCAGTACTTC

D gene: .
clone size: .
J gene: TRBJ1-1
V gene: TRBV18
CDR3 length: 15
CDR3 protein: CASSNRTNLRTEAFF
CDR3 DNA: TGTGCCAGCTCAAACAGGACTAACTTAAGAACTGAAGCTTTCTTT

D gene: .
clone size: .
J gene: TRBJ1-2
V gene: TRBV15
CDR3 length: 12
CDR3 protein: CATSRVREGYTF
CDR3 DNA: TGTGCCACCAGCAGAGTAAGGGAAGGCTACACCTTC

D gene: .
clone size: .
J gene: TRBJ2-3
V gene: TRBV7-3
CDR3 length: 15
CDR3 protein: CASSAEGLRVDTQYF
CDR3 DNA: TGTGCCAGCAGCGCAGAGGGACTCCGGGTAGATACGCAGTATTTT

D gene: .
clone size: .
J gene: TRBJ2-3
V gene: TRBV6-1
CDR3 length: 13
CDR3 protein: CASSEVFPDTQYF
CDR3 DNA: TGTGCCAGCAGTGAAGTCTTTCCAGATACGCAGTATTTT

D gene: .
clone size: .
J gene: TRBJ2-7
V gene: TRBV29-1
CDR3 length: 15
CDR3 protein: CSVWYWTSDIYEQYF
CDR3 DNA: TGCAGCGTTTGGTATTGGACGTCGGACATCTACGAGCAGTACTTC

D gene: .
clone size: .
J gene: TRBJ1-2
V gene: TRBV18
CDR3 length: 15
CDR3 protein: CASSPELRRKDGYTF
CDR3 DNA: TGTGCCAGCTCACCGGAATTACGGCGGAAAGATGGCTACACCTTC

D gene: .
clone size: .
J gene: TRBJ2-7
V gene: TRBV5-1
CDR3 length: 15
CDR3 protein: CASSLVGRRIDEQYF
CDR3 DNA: TGCGCCAGCAGCTTGGTCGGCAGGAGGATCGATGAGCAGTACTTC

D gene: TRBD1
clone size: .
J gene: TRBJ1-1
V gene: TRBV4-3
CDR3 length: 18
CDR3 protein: CASSRLQGGGPEDTEAFF
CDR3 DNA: TGCGCCAGCAGCCGATTACAGGGGGGGGGACCCGAGGACACTGAAGCTTTCTTT

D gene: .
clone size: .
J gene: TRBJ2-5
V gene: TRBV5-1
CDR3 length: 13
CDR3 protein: CASSNPGVETQYF
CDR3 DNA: TGCGCCAGCAGCAACCCGGGGGTAGAGACCCAGTACTTC

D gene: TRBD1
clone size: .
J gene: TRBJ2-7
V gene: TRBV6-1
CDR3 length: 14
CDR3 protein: CASSETGTGGEQYF
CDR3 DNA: TGTGCCAGCAGTGAAACCGGGACAGGGGGAGAGCAGTACTTC

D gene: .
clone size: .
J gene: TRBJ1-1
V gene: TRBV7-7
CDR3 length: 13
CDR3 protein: CASSLGTNTEAFF
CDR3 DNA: TGTGCCAGCAGCTTGGGTACAAACACTGAAGCTTTCTTT

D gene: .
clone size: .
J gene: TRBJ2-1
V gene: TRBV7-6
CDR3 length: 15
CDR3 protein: CASSTGASSYNEQFF
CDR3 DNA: TGTGCCAGCTCAACTGGGGCGAGCTCCTACAATGAGCAGTTCTTC

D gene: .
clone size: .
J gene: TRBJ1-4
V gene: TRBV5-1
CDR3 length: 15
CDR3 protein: CASSFTGQINEKLFF
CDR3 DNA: TGCGCCAGCAGCTTTACCGGACAGATTAATGAAAAACTGTTTTTT

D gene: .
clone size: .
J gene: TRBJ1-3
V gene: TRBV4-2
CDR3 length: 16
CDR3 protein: CASSQGGTGSGNTIYF
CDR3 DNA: TGTGCCAGCAGCCAAGGGGGTACCGGCTCTGGAAACACCATATATTTT